A single T cell receptor beta chain is shown here with its context. Its antigen has not been determined. No quality values exist for individual bases; no much larger clone is one base distant. V lost 2 bases and J lost 4 bases; the stretch between them is 5 bases long. Including cysteine and phenylalanine, the CDR3 has 13 amino acids. Solely the CDR3 DNA is kept, with 39 bases framed from the first base. The germline V gene (reference sequence) provides CDR1 MNHEY and CDR2 SMNVEV. Library creation used the immunoSEQ multiplex PCR assay. The multiplex PCR relied on a mix of 60 forward primers for TCR Vbeta segments and 13 reverse primers for TCR Jbeta segments. The CDR3 region of rearranged TCR beta genes was amplified from genomic DNA with a multiplex PCR assay. On the Illumina HiSeq System, the amplified TCR beta libraries were sequenced as 87-base-pair reads. The original pipeline was this. In a later analysis, some 80 million unique TCR beta chains were counted across the roughly 700 repertoires, and approximately 11 million of these chains were shared by at least two donors. Raw reads were error-corrected and collapsed into unique sequences with a nearest-neighbor algorithm that merged closely related sequences to remove PCR and sequencing errors. Alignment of CDR3 sequences to IMGT reference sequences was used to assign V, D and J gene segments. For a sequence to be retained, a match of at least six nucleotides to both a V gene segment and a J gene segment was required. A rearrangement was called productive if the CDR3 had no stop codons and remained in frame with V and J, and every other rearrangement was called non-productive. Following IMGT convention, CDR3 was defined as the stretch from the second conserved V-encoded cysteine to the conserved J-encoded phenylalanine. Sequences without an unambiguous match to a single V gene segment were excluded from the earlier analysis of a few hundred of the donors. In an earlier analysis of a few hundred of the donors, V segments were called functional above 56.7% productive rearrangements and were called segregating when the between-donor standard deviation exceeded 5%. A statistical classification framework was developed to diagnose cytomegalovirus status using the catalog of TCR beta chain sequences. A later analysis assigned V and J genes by comparing TCR nucleotide sequences with IMGT/GENE-DB human TR gene sequences. Using the TCRdist pipeline, a later analysis assigned CDR3 sequences along with most-parsimonious VDJ recombination scenarios. In a later analysis, each TCR beta chain was defined by its CDR3 amino acid sequence together with its V-gene family, and reads lacking a unique V-gene family were excluded. A later analysis removed 600 or so highly shared, low-generation-probability nucleotide sequences to deal with suspected cross-contamination and a sequencing artifact. In a later analysis, a clonal expansion index for each public chain was calculated from normalized within-repertoire ranks of inferred template counts. In a later analysis, generation probabilities were computed using a VDJ recombination model fitted to out-of-frame rearrangements, and the results were checked against IGoR. In a later analysis, TCR-TCR, TCR-HLA and TCR-CMV co-occurrence was scored with hypergeometric tests, and a repertoire-size bias correction was applied to TCR pairs. False discovery rates were estimated in a later analysis by permuting HLA or CMV assignments 20 times. In a later analysis, co-occurring TCRs were grouped with DBSCAN, and TCRdist sequence similarity was added when clustering was performed within HLA-allele-positive subsets. Repertoires with fewer than 30,000 or more than 120,000 public chains were left out of co-occurrence clustering, as were five repertoires with anomalous nucleotide sharing. TCRdb mirrors the immuneACCESS table, restricted to in-frame sequences. Some clones are absent from its copies; in checked studies, under half trace to an unresolved V gene, and the reason for the others is unknown. V, J and clone size are taken as reported in that table, and D and trimming were inferred from the DNA itself. Present in this sample are some 200,000 clones, approximately 81% of which were seen just once. Of the sample, around 3.9% is held by the ten largest clones.

The data originate from a study of cytomegalovirus exposure and HLA in healthy donors (dated by TCRdb to about 2017). For the study in its entirety: An earlier analysis of several hundred of the donors reported about 290 Gb of sequence data and more than 90 million unique TCR beta sequences from 150 million to 200 million T cells. In the later analysis, no new phenotypic data were used to find candidate immune exposures; instead, reliance was placed on TCR beta sequences and their occurrence across donors. An early release covering roughly 600 HLA-typed donors comprised about 290 gigabases of sequencing data and 85 million or so unique TCR sequences. On average, around 240,000 unique TCR beta nucleotide sequences were sequenced per donor among more than 350 genotyped donors of the cohort, with roughly 19% of those sequences being non-productive. The study combined high-throughput TCR immunosequencing, statistical association of individual TCRs with disease status, and machine learning to predict cytomegalovirus infection status. In a later genetic analysis, genome-wide SNP genotypes for about 55% of the roughly 670 donors were used, and that subset was treated as a discovery cohort. Alongside the repertoire data, information on donor age, sex, ethnicity and CMV serostatus was compiled. About five DR-DQ haplotypes were handled as single units for association and clustering because linkage in the cohort was strong. Using immunosequencing, the study profiled T cell repertoires from some 670 subjects and related those repertoires to cytomegalovirus serostatus. HLA typing included class I and class II loci at four-digit resolution. The study aimed to test whether signatures of past pathogen exposure could be identified by cataloging public T cell receptors. In a later analysis, previously published TCR beta repertoires from some 640 donors were re-analyzed and high-resolution HLA genotyping was added so that TCR occurrence patterns could be studied. Of the 300 to 500 genotyped donors, roughly 80% were placed in the genetic ancestry cluster associated with self-reported Caucasian donors. To decide whether each TCR beta V gene segment behaved as functional or pseudogenic, an earlier analysis of 587 of the donors relied on high-throughput TCR beta sequencing. In addition to the first cohort of 666 subjects, a separate validation cohort of approximately 130 different subjects was used. All discovery cohort repertoires had been generated using a single sequencing platform. The number of donors typed differed by locus, with 629-630 for A, B, C, DRB1 and DQB1, 522 for DQA1, 600 to 610 for DPA1, and around 430 for DPB1.

The cohort comprised 550 to 700 healthy bone marrow donors. At the time of sampling, all cohort members were nominally healthy, though unrecorded immune exposures were likely present. The donor was CMV seronegative and was included in the group of under 450 seronegative cohort members. A peripheral blood sample was provided by each donor, and peripheral blood mononuclear cells were used for TCR beta sequencing. The Qiagen DNeasy Blood Extraction Kit was used to extract genomic DNA from the blood cell samples. What the authors observed across the whole study: A few of the identified cytomegalovirus-associated TCR beta chains were confirmed in vitro to be specific for cytomegalovirus antigens. In an earlier analysis of some 550 of the donors, most TCR beta V segments were observed in productive rearrangements about 87% or about 30% of the time, broadly matching IMGT annotations. CMV serostatus was the only immune exposure information available for the cohort. The presence/absence analyses assumed that sequencing depth was roughly uniform across donors, and that assumption may not be true. Some IMGT-functional V segments, including TRBV6-2 and TRBV6-3, could not be told apart with the 87-base-pair reads, so those segments were excluded. About 17 rarely observed V segments, including chromosome 9 orphons, were excluded from the earlier analysis of some 590 of the donors because counts were too low. According to a later analysis, TCR association rates differed among HLA loci, with DRB1 alleles showing the most associated TCRs and HLA-C alleles showing the fewest. Compared with equally common non-associated chains, HLA-associated TCR beta chains in a later analysis were more clonally expanded and had lower generation probabilities. The authors suggested that the approach could potentially be extended to other disease states and immunological phenotypes. Compared with the approximately 720-donor mean, donors in an Asian-associated ancestry cluster had fewer N-insertions in productive TCRs, according to a later genetic analysis. The classifier was reported to diagnose cytomegalovirus status with high specificity and sensitivity in both the original and validation cohorts. In a later genetic analysis, a missense DCLRE1C variant was associated with V-gene and J-gene trimming of TCR beta chains, and the association was replicated in an independent cohort. In the study, about 150 TCR beta chains were listed as associated with cytomegalovirus. Because some donors lacked HLA typing at each locus, the association tests relied only on the typed subset. A further reported finding was that TCR beta sequences accurately predicted the HLA-A and HLA-B alleles for most subjects in the first cohort. A cluster of highly shared sequence variants was judged likely to represent a technical artifact of the sequencing pipeline. Specific HLA alleles were associated with over 15,000 TCR beta sequences at a false discovery rate of 0.05 in a later analysis. While some public TCRs were present in many individuals, most TCR sequences turned up only very rarely across donors. In a later analysis, several top co-occurrence clusters were reported to appear linked to parvovirus B19, influenza, CMV and Epstein-Barr virus. Correlated functional status among segregating V segments might be attributable to linkage disequilibrium, but an unknown experimental factor could not be ruled out. According to a later analysis, most CMV-associated TCR beta chains appeared to be HLA-restricted, and the HLA associations seemed to be driven largely by CMV exposure. In this cohort, only TCR beta chains were sequenced, and detectable features were limited by the absence of alpha or paired-chain data. When HLA alleles, especially DR and DQ, strongly co-occurred, TCR associations were difficult to assign to individual alleles.

The receptor's source is a man aged 45-65 years in good health and CMV-seronegative. The rearrangement combines TRBV27 with TRBJ2-2; no D gene call is confident. The sample was PBMCs. The DNA sequence is as follows: TGTGCCAGCAGTTTAGGCAGCACCGGGGAGCTGTTTTTT. Its protein reads: CASSLGSTGELFF.